A single sample is the source of the 12 T cell receptor beta chains below, sequenced in a study of beta chain features in type 1 diabetes. Isolated RNA was reverse transcribed in full, so expressed TCRB transcripts were sequenced. The data were produced by immunoSEQ multiplex PCR, yet TCRdb's version contains in-frame clones alone and is incomplete. Among under 450,000 clones listed, more than 11% were seen once. Sequencing input: naive CD4+ T cells from blood. These TCRs come from a man aged 25 to 45 in good health.

The chain is built from TRBV4-3 and TRBJ1-1; D remains unclear. The CDR3 runs to 15 residues. Trimming left V 7 bases short and J 0 bases short, with 15 bases between. Germline V gives CDR1 LGHNA, CDR2 YSLEER. The CDR3 spells CASNLVGGVNTEAFF. In DNA form, the CDR3 reads TGCGCCAGCAACCTTGTGGGAGGTGTGAACACTGAAGCTTTCTTT.

The V and J genes are TRBV7-2 and TRBJ1-6; D gene uncertain. Trimming shortened V by 4 bases and J by 7 bases, and 14 bases separated the two germline ends. Germline V gives CDR1 SGHTA, CDR2 FQGNSA. This CDR3 spans 15 amino acids. The DNA for the CDR3 is TGTGCCAGCAGCTCCCGAGGAGGGAGGAATTCACCCCTCCACTTT. Its protein product is CASSSRGGRNSPLHF.

This clone was seen once. The chain links TRBV2 to TRBJ1-2; 10 nucleotides match TRBD1. The V gene's germline CDR1 is SNHLY and CDR2 FYNNEI. Unmatched junction bases numbered 10, after V lost 5 bases and J lost 4 bases. The CDR3 runs to 16 residues. The CDR3 DNA reads as TGTGCCAGCAGTCCTGACAGGGGGCCCGATATCTATGGCTACACCTTC. Residues: CASSPDRGPDIYGYTF.

This clone was recorded a few times. The rearrangement links TRBV6-5 to TRBJ2-5, with D hard to call. The CDR3 length is 12 residues. Trimming shortened V by 6 bases and J by 5 bases, and 10 bases separated the two germline ends. CDR1 and CDR2 from the germline V gene are MNHEY and SVGAGI. CDR3 amino acids: CASSTSSETQYF. CDR3 DNA sequence: TGTGCCAGCAGCACTTCGAGCGAGACCCAGTACTTC.

CDR3 bases: TGCGCCAGCAGCTTGGGGTTAGCTGGCCATGAGCAGTTCTTC. This gives the protein CASSLGLAGHEQFF. This rearrangement joins TRBV5-1 to TRBJ2-1; D gene unclear. The CDR3 loop spans 14 amino acids. Germline V gene data show CDR1 as SGHRS and CDR2 as YFSETQ. The V end was cut by 0 bases, the J end by 8 bases, with 12 bases between.

The rearrangement joins TRBV6-6 to TRBJ2-3; 7 bases fit TRBD2. This CDR3 spans 13 amino acids. Germline V gene data show CDR1 as MNHNY and CDR2 as SVGAGI (reference sequence). V shed 8 bases, J shed 5 bases, and the junction held 7 bases outside the gene matches. CDR3 coding DNA: TGTGCCAGCGGGGCGGGAGCAAGAGATACGCAGTATTTT. Its translation is CASGAGARDTQYF.

The chain joins TRBV18 to TRBJ1-1, with a weak D call TRBD1 (6 bases). In germline, CDR1 is KGHSH, CDR2 LQKENI. The CDR3 loop spans 15 amino acids. V lost 1 base to trimming and J lost 2 bases, with 11 bases between them. The CDR3 DNA follows: TGTGCCAGCTCACCACTCAGGGGAGCTAACACTGAAGCTTTCTTT. It yields the protein CASSPLRGANTEAFF.

This clone was counted between two and nine times. The chain combines TRBV19 with TRBJ2-1; the match to TRBD2 covers 10 bases. Germline lookup yields CDR1 LNHDA and CDR2 SQIVND (reference sequence). V shed 5 bases and J 2 bases; nucleotides not matched to a gene: 6. This CDR3 is built from 16 residues. CDR3 residues: CASSLLAGGTYNEQFF. Written as DNA, the CDR3 is TGTGCCAGTAGTCTCTTAGCGGGAGGTACCTACAATGAGCAGTTCTTC.

This clone was observed a few times. This chain connects TRBV19 to TRBJ2-5; a possible D gene is TRBD1 (5 bases). Germline loops: CDR1 LNHDA, CDR2 SQIVND (reference sequence). The CDR3 has 12 residues. The V end was cut by 6 bases, the J end by 4 bases, with 9 bases between. DNA for the CDR3: TGTGCCAGTAGCCCAGGGTTAGAGACCCAGTACTTC. It specifies CASSPGLETQYF.

The chain couples TRBV30 to TRBJ2-1; D might be TRBD2 (6 bases). The germline gives CDR1 GTSNPN, CDR2 SVGIG (reference sequence). CDR3 size: 14 residues. V dropped 2 bases and J dropped 4 bases, with 12 bases sitting between them. DNA for the CDR3: TGTGCCTGGAGTACGGGAGCGCCATACAATGAGCAGTTCTTC. Protein: CAWSTGAPYNEQFF. The full variable domain, in which reference TRBV30 and TRBJ2-1 provide the parts outside the CDR3, is SQTIHQWPATLVQPVGSPLSLECTVEGTSNPNLYWYRQAAGRGLQLLFYSVGIGQISSEVPQNLSASRPQDRQFILSSKKLLLSDSGFYLCAWSTGAPYNEQFFGPGTRLTVL.

The CDR3 spells CASGSLQGGYGYTF. The CDR3 DNA follows: TGTGCTAGTGGTTCCCTACAGGGGGGCTATGGCTACACCTTC. The genes are TRBV12-5 and TRBJ1-2; TRBD1 agrees at 8 bases. Trimming took 4 bases from V and 4 from J; bases not matched to a gene: 5. From germline, CDR1 is LGHNT and CDR2 FRNRAP. The CDR3 is 14 residues long. Filled out from reference TRBV12-5 and TRBJ1-2, the complete variable domain reads DARVTQTPRHKVTEMGQEVTMRCQPILGHNTVFWYRQTMMQGLELLAYFRNRAPLDDSGMPKDRFSAEMPDATLATLKIQPSEPRDSAVYFCASGSLQGGYGYTFGSGTRLTVV.

The rearrangement links TRBV19 to TRBJ2-1, with D perhaps TRBD1 (5 bases). Per germline, CDR1 LNHDA and CDR2 SQIVND (reference sequence). V was pared by 3 bases and J by 6 bases, with 18 bases between. CDR3 length equals 16 residues. For the CDR3, the DNA is TGTGCCAGTAGTATCCTGAACCTGGCAAGGGGCAATGAGCAGTTCTTC. Amino acids: CASSILNLARGNEQFF.